This TCR beta chain was identified in a study of blood T cell repertoires in COVID-19. Looking at the study overall: Material from acute and convalescent COVID-19 was sourced from the United States, Italy and Spain. PBMCs, B-cell-depleted T cells, or T cells provided the cDNA or gDNA that made up the material.

This clone was counted once. As originally analysed: Nucleated cell counts were estimated from reference gene primer amplification. Clones were sequenced by immunoSEQ multiplex PCR, and TCRdb holds only the in-frame ones, with some missing. D and trimming were read from the DNA, whereas the V and J calls and clone size are those reported in that table. Here the sample spans fewer than 650,000 clones, 85% to 90% being singletons. Germline assignment: CDR1 SGHNT and CDR2 YYREEE (reference sequence). CDR3 length equals 15 residues. V lost 5 bases and J 5 bases, leaving 19 bases between the germline ends. Patients in Seattle were enrolled during active infection, then followed longitudinally.

The rearrangement links TRBV5-4 to TRBJ1-1; D unresolved. The sequence came from a woman between 45 and 60 years old with COVID-19, enrolled during active disease. The sample comprised peripheral blood. This CDR3 is CASSRPLGEGTEAFF. CDR3 bases: TGTGCCAGCAGTCGACCACTCGGGGAGGGTACTGAAGCTTTCTTT.